This T cell receptor (beta chain) was sequenced in a study of OX40 agonist ivuxolimab in advanced cancers. About the research overall: Prior anti-PD-1, anti-PD-L1 or anti-CTLA-4 therapy did not bar entry, and roughly 40% had some.

The repertoire was sequenced with immunoSEQ multiplex PCR; TCRdb's copy has only in-frame clones and lacks some. The sample yields around 100,000 clones, about 91% seen once. For this clone: Antigen: not known.

Trimming stripped 0 bases from V and 7 bases from J, with 3 bases between. CDR1 is GTSNPN and CDR2 is SVGIG in the germline V gene (reference sequence). The CDR3 is 11 amino acids. General study points: The study found that CD8+ T cells averaged more expanded clones than CD4+. Patients who responded partially at 0.1-3.0 mg/kg showed clonal expansion ranking among the lowest.

The TCR comes from an adult with an advanced solid tumor such as melanoma, head and neck, liver or kidney cancer. The sequencing here drew on CD4+ or CD8+ T cells sorted from blood, taken in a trial of the OX40 agonist ivuxolimab. The chain couples TRBV30 to TRBJ2-2; the D is unclear. CDR3 region: CAWSVGGELFF. CDR3 nucleotides: TGTGCCTGGAGTGTAGGCGGGGAGCTGTTTTTT.